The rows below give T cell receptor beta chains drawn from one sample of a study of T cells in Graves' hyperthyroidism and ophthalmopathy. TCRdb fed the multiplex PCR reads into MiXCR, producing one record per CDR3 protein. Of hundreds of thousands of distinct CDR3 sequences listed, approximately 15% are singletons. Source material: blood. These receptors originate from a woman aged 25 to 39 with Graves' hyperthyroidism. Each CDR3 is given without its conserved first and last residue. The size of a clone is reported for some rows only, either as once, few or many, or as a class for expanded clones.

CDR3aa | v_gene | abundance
ASSFTVGLAPNEQF | TRBV12-3/TRBV12-4 | many
ASSLGLAADYNEQF | TRBV7-6 | many
ASSLGALGANVLT | TRBV28 | few
ASSQGTSGRVPDIQY | TRBV3-1 | NA
ASGEGQDYGYT | TRBV14 | few
ASSVLGGPNQPQH | TRBV6-2/TRBV6-3 | NA
ASSMLGGLKYTEAF | TRBV19 | many
ASSFTRVSSYNEQF | TRBV6-2/TRBV6-3 | NA
SASARGLPLYEQY | TRBV20-1 | many
SVAEGNIQY | TRBV29-1 | few
ATTRTGLPVLT | TRBV28 | few